The next 15 T cell receptor beta chains were all read from a single sample in a study of blood T cell repertoires in COVID-19 (dated by TCRdb to the early 2020s). Receptor libraries were prepared by the immunoSEQ multiplex PCR assay. TCRdb took this table from immuneACCESS and kept in-frame rearrangements with V and J called. Such tables lack part of the clones; where checked against another copy, unresolved V genes explain under half of the gap, and the rest is unexplained. For this sample the table gives under 200,000 clones, of which around 80% were detected only once. The top ten hold roughly 19% of the sample. Material for sequencing was PBMCs or T cells enriched from blood (not recorded which). The receptor set was obtained from a woman in her seventies in a cohort exposed to, infected with or recovered from COVID-19 (not recorded which).

The chain has TRBV19 and TRBJ1-5, with D perhaps matching TRBD1 (6 bases). The CDR3 is 14 residues long. Trimming took off 3 bases at V and 2 bases at J, with 8 bases between the two ends. Looked up from germline, CDR1 is LNHDA and CDR2 is SQIVND (reference sequence). This chain's CDR3 is CASSMGHGNQPQHF. DNA of the CDR3: TGTGCCAGTAGTATGGGACACGGCAATCAGCCCCAGCATTTT.

V gene TRBV28 combines with J gene TRBJ2-3, with TRBD2 matching 10 bases. Germline-derived CDR1 and CDR2 are MDHEN and SYDVKM. V dropped 5 bases and J dropped 2; count of bases not matched to a gene: 4. The CDR3 has 15 residues. CDR3 residues: CASSTAGGFTDTQYF. The CDR3 DNA is TGTGCCAGCAGTACAGCGGGAGGGTTCACAGATACGCAGTATTTT.

The chain has TRBV27 and TRBJ1-4; D is ambiguous. The CDR3 loop spans 13 amino acids. Trimming pared 2 bases from V and 7 bases from J, leaving 8 bases between. The germline V gene encodes CDR1 MNHEY and CDR2 SMNVEV (reference sequence). For the CDR3, the DNA is TGTGCCAGCAGTTTAATGCGGGGTGAAAAACTGTTTTTT. This encodes CASSLMRGEKLFF.

CDR3: CASRRTSGSGNEQFF. CDR3 DNA sequence: TGTGCCAGCAGACGCACTAGCGGGAGTGGCAATGAGCAGTTCTTC. The rearrangement uses TRBV11-2 and TRBJ2-1; 11 bases fit TRBD2. The germline V gene encodes CDR1 SGHAT and CDR2 FQNNGV. The CDR3 is 15 amino acids. With 6 bases clipped from V and 6 bases from J, the junction kept 7 bases outside the gene matches.

CDR3 coding DNA: TGTGCCAGCAGCCAATCCCCCCGGGGAAATAAAGAGACCCAGTACTTC. Translation: CASSQSPRGNKETQYF. This rearrangement joins TRBV3-1 (or the pseudogene TRBV3-2) to TRBJ2-5; D is perhaps TRBD2 (5 bases). The CDR3 is made up of 16 amino acids. Between the trimmed V and J ends, which lost 2 bases and 3 bases, there was a span of 16 bases. CDR1 is LGHDT and CDR2 is YNNKEL in the germline V gene (reference sequence).

V usage is TRBV3-1 (or the pseudogene TRBV3-2) and J usage is TRBJ2-7, with a weak D call TRBD2 (5 bases). CDR3 size: 12 residues. Trimming pared 1 base from V and 12 bases from J, leaving 13 bases between. Germline V CDR1 and CDR2: LGHDT, YNNKEL (reference sequence). The DNA for the CDR3 is TGTGCCAGCAGCCAAGGTTTTCTAGCCGTGTACTTC. Encoded protein: CASSQGFLAVYF.

The V gene is TRBV19, the J gene TRBJ2-5; 7 nucleotides line up with TRBD1. Per germline, CDR1 LNHDA and CDR2 SQIVND (reference sequence). The CDR3 is 14 amino acids. Trimming cost V 3 bases and J 3 bases; bases outside gene matches: 4. As DNA, the CDR3 is TGTGCCAGTAGTATTAGGGGGCGCGAAGAGACCCAGTACTTC. As protein: CASSIRGREETQYF.

The chain carries TRBV7-2 and TRBJ2-7; 7 nucleotides line up with TRBD2. V gave up 5 bases and J gave up 3 bases; unmatched junction bases: 10. Germline CDR1 SGHTA, CDR2 FQGNSA. There are 15 residues in the CDR3. The CDR3 sequence is CASSPGGGGSYEQYF. CDR3 DNA sequence: TGTGCCAGCAGCCCCGGTGGCGGGGGAAGCTACGAGCAGTACTTC.

The chain recombines TRBV7-9 with TRBJ1-3, with D uncertain. Trimming shortened V by 2 bases and J by 0 bases, and 11 bases separated the two germline ends. The CDR3 contains 16 residues. Germline V gives CDR1 SEHNR, CDR2 FQNEAQ (reference sequence). CDR3 in amino acids: CASSLWASRSGNTIYF. Here the CDR3 DNA reads TGTGCCAGCAGCTTATGGGCCAGCCGCTCTGGAAACACCATATATTTT.

The chain links TRBV28 to TRBJ2-7; 7 bases are shared with TRBD1. Germline CDR1 reads MDHEN; CDR2 reads SYDVKM. This CDR3 spans 16 amino acids. The V segment lost 5 bases and the J segment 4 bases; nucleotides outside the gene matches: 14. CDR3 DNA sequence: TGTGCCAGCAGTCCTCCTTCGACAGGGTACCAATACGAGCAGTACTTC. This translates into CASSPPSTGYQYEQYF.

This chain joins TRBV5-1 and TRBJ2-6, with D perhaps TRBD1 (6 bases). The CDR3 contains 16 residues. The germline gives CDR1 SGHRS, CDR2 YFSETQ. Trimming left V 4 bases short and J 0 bases short, with 11 bases between. CDR3 sequence: CASSKGTNSGANVLTF. CDR3 in DNA: TGCGCCAGCAGCAAAGGGACAAACTCTGGGGCCAACGTCCTGACTTTC. Full variable domain (missing parts from reference TRBV5-1 and TRBJ2-6): KAGVTQTPRYLIKTRGQQVTLSCSPISGHRSVSWYQQTPGQGLQFLFEYFSETQRNKGNFPGRFSGRQFSNSRSEMNVSTLELGDSALYLCASSKGTNSGANVLTFGAGSRLTVL.

The genes are TRBV10-3 and TRBJ2-2; 7 positions match TRBD2. The CDR3 totals 15 residues. Germline V lookup: CDR1 ENHRY, CDR2 SYGVKD. After removal of 10 bases from V and 5 bases from J, the junction contained 13 bases not matched to a gene. The DNA of the CDR3 is TGTGCCACTATTAGCGGGCCCCTCTGGACCGGGGAGCTGTTTTTT. Protein product: CATISGPLWTGELFF.

This clone was observed a few times. This chain links TRBV6-5 with TRBJ2-5; 8 bases map to TRBD2. With 4 bases clipped from V and 5 bases from J, the junction kept 6 bases outside the gene matches. CDR1 is MNHEY and CDR2 is SVGAGI in the germline V gene. The CDR3 spans 14 residues. DNA for the CDR3: TGTGCCAGCAGTTGGGCGGGGGGCGATGAGACCCAGTACTTC. Translating it yields CASSWAGGDETQYF.

The genes are TRBV5-4 and TRBJ2-1; perhaps TRBD1 as D (6 bases). CDR3 length: 13 residues. V lost 4 bases, J lost 6 bases, and 11 bases lay in between. Germline CDR1 is SGHNT and CDR2 is YYREEE (reference sequence). CDR3 bases: TGTGCCAGCAGCATAGCAGGGGTCAATGAGCAGTTCTTC. Amino acids: CASSIAGVNEQFF.

This chain joins TRBV10-3 and TRBJ2-3; 8 bases are shared with TRBD2. CDR1 is ENHRY and CDR2 is SYGVKD in the germline V gene. V shed 4 bases, J shed 2 bases, and the junction held 5 bases outside the gene matches. CDR3 size: 15 residues. For the CDR3, the DNA is TGTGCCATCAGTGCTGGTAGCGGGGACACAGATACGCAGTATTTT. Translation gives CAISAGSGDTDTQYF.